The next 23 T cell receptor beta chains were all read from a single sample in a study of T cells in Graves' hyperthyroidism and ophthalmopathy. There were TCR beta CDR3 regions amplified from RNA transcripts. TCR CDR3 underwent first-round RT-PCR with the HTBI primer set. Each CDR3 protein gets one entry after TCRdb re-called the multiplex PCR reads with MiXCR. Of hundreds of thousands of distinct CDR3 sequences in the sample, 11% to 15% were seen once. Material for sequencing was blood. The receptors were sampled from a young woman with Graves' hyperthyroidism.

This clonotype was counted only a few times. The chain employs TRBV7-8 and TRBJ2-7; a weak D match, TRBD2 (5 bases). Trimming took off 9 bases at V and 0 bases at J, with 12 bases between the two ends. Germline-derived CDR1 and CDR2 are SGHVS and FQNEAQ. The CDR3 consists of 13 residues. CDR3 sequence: CASHGGSSYEQYF. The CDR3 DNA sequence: TGTGCCAGTCATGGAGGAAGCTCCTACGAGCAGTACTTC. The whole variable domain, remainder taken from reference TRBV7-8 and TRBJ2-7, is GAGVSQSPRYKVAKRGQDVALRCDPISGHVSLFWYQQALGQGPEFLTYFQNEAQLDKSGLPSDRFFAERPEGSVSTLKIQRTQQEDSAVYLCASHGGSSYEQYFGPGTRLTVT.

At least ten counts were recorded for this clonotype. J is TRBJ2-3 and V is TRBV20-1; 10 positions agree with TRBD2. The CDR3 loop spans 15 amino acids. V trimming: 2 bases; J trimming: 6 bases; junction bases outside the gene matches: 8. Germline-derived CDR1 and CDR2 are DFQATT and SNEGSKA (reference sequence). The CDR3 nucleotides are TGCAGTGCTAGATCTCTAGCGGGAGTAGGTGATACGCAGTATTTT. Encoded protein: CSARSLAGVGDTQYF.

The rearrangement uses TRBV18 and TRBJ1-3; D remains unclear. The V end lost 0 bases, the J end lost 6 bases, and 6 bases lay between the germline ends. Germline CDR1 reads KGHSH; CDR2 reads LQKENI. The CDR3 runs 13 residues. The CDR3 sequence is CASSPPDENTIYF. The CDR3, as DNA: TGTGCCAGCTCACCACCAGACGAAAACACCATATATTTT.

As DNA, the CDR3 is TGTGCCAGCAGTCCCCCGAGGGAGATCTACGAGCAGTACTTC. This encodes CASSPPREIYEQYF. V usage is TRBV6-8 and J usage is TRBJ2-7; TRBD2 is a possible D gene (5 bases). This CDR3 region has 14 residues. The germline V gene encodes CDR1 MNHGY and CDR2 SAAAGT. The V end was cut by 5 bases, the J end by 3 bases, with 14 bases between.

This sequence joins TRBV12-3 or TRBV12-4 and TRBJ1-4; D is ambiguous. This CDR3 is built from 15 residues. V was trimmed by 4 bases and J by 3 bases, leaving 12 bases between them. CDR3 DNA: TGTGCCAGCAGTTATGCCCGTCCGGCTAATGAAAAACTGTTTTTT. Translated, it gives CASSYARPANEKLFF.

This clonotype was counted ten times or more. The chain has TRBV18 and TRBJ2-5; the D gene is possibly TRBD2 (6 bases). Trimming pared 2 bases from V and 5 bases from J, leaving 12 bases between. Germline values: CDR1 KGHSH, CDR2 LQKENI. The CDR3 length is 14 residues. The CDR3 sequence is CASSPTGVTETQYF. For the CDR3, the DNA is TGTGCCAGCTCACCAACGGGAGTTACGGAGACCCAGTACTTC.

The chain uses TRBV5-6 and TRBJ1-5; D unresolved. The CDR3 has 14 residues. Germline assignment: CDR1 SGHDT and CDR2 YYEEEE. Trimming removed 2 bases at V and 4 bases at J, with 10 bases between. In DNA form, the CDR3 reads TGTGCCAGCAGCTTCGGTAGGCAGAATCAGCCCCAGCATTTT. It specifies CASSFGRQNQPQHF.

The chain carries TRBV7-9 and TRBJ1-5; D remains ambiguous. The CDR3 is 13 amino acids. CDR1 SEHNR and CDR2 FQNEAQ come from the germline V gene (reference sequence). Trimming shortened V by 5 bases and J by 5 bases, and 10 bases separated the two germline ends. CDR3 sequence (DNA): TGTGCCAGCAGCCCGTCGCGAGATCAGCCCCAGCATTTT. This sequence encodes CASSPSRDQPQHF.

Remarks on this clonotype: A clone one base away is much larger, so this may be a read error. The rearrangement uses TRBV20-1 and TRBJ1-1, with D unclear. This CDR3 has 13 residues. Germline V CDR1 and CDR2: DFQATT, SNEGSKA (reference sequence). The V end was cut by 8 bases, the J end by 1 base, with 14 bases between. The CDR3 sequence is CSTFTPGNTEAFF. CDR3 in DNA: TGCAGTACTTTCACTCCCGGGAACACTGAAGCTTTCTTT.

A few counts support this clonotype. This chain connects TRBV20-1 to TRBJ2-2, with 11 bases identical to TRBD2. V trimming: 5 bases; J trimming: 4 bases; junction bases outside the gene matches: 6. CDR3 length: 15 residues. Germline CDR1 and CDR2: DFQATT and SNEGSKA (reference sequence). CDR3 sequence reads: CSARTSGLRTGELFF. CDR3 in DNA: TGCAGTGCTCGGACTAGCGGGCTCCGCACCGGGGAGCTGTTTTTT.

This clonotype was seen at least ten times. CDR3 sequence: CSAYPGTSGIPPYEQYF. CDR3 nucleotide sequence: TGCAGTGCTTACCCCGGGACTAGCGGGATACCGCCCTACGAGCAGTACTTC. The chain has TRBV20-1 and TRBJ2-7, with TRBD2 matching over 13 bases. Germline-derived CDR1 and CDR2 are DFQATT and SNEGSKA (reference sequence). The V gene end was trimmed by 5 bases and the J gene end by 2 bases; junction bases not matched to a gene: 12. This CDR3 is 17 amino acids long.

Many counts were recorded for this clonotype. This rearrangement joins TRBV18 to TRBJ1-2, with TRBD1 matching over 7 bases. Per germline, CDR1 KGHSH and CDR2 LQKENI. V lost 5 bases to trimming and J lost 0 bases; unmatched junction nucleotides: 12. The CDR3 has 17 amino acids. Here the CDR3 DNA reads TGTGCCAGCTCATCCCAGGGGGTCCATACAGCTAACTATGGCTACACCTTC. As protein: CASSSQGVHTANYGYTF. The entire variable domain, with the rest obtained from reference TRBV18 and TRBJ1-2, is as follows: NAGVMQNPRHLVRRRGQEARLRCSPMKGHSHVYWYRQLPEEGLKFMVYLQKENIIDESGMPKERFSAEFPKEGPSILRIQQVVRGDSAAYFCASSSQGVHTANYGYTFGSGTRLTVV.

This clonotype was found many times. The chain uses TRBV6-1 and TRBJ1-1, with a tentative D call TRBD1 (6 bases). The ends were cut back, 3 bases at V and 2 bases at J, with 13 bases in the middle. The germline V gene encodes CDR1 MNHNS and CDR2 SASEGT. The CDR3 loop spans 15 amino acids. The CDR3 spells CASSDPRQVNTEAFF. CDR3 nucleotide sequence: TGTGCCAGCAGTGACCCCCGACAGGTCAACACTGAAGCTTTCTTT.

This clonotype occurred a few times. The CDR3 region is CARGQENTGELFF. CDR3 sequence (DNA): TGTGCCAGGGGACAGGAGAACACCGGGGAGCTGTTTTTT. The gene calls are TRBV2 and TRBJ2-2, with 8 bases fitting TRBD1. The ends lost 9 bases at V and 1 base at J; junction bases unmatched: 1. Per the germline V gene, CDR1 is SNHLY and CDR2 is FYNNEI. The CDR3 spans 13 residues.

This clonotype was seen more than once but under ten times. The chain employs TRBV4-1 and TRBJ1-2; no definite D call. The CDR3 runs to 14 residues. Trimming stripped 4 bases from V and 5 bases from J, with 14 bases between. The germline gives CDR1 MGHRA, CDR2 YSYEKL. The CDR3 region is CASSPPLLGYGYTF. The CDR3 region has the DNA TGCGCCAGCAGCCCCCCACTGCTTGGTTATGGCTACACCTTC.

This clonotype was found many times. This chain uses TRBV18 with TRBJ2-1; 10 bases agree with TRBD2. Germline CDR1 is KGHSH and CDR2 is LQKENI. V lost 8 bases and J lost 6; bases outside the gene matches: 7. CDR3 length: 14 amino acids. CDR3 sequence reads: CASIPGLASNEQFF. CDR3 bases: TGTGCCAGCATACCGGGACTAGCGTCCAATGAGCAGTTCTTC.

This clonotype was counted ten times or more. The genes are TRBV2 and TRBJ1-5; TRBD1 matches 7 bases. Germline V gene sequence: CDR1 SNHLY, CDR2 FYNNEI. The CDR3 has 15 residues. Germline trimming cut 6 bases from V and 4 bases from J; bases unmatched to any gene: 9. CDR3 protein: CASRDDRVDNQPQHF. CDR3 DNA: TGTGCCAGCAGGGATGACAGGGTTGATAATCAGCCCCAGCATTTT.

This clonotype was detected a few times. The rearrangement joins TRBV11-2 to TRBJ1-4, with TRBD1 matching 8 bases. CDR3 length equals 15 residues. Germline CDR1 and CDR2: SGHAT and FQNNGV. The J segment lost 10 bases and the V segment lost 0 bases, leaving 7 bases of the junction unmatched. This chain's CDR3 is CASSLDGAGGRKLFF. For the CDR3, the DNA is TGTGCCAGCAGCTTAGATGGCGCAGGGGGCCGAAAACTGTTTTTT.

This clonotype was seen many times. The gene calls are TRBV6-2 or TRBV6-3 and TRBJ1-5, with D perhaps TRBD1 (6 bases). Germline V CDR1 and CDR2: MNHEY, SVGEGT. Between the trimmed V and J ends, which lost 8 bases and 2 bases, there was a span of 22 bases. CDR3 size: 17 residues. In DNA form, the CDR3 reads TGTGCCAGCGAGACAGGAGATTTTGGCTTTCGCAATCAGCCCCAGCATTTT. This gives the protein CASETGDFGFRNQPQHF.

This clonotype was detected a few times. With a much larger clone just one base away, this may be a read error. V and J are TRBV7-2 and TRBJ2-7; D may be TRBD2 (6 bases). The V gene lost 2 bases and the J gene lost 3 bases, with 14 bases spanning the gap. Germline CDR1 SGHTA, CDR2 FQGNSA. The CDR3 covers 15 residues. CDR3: CASSLSRERIYEQYF. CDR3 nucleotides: TGTGCCAGCAGCTTATCCCGGGAGAGAATCTACGAGCAGTACTTC.

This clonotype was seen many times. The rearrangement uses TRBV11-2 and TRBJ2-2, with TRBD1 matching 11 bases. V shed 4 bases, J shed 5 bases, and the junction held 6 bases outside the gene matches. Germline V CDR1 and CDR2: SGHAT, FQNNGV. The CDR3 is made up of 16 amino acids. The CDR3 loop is CASSWTGGAYTGELFF. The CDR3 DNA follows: TGTGCCAGCAGCTGGACAGGGGGCGCGTATACCGGGGAGCTGTTTTTT.

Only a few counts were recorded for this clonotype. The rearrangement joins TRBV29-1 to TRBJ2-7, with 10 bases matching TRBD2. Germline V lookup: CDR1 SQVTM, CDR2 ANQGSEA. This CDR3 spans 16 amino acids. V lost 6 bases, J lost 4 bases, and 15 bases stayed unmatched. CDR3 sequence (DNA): TGCAGCGTCGAGTCAAGCTTTAGCGGGAGGCCATACGAGCAGTACTTC. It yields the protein CSVESSFSGRPYEQYF.

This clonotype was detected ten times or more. CDR3 nucleotides: TGTGCCAGCAGTTCCTGGACAGGGGAGGGGAGCTCCTACGAGCAGTACTTC. It yields the protein CASSSWTGEGSSYEQYF. The rearrangement links TRBV27 to TRBJ2-7, with TRBD1 matching 9 bases. CDR1 is MNHEY and CDR2 is SMNVEV in the germline V gene (reference sequence). Unmatched junction bases numbered 10, after V lost 4 bases and J lost 0 bases. CDR3 length equals 17 residues.